This paragraph covers one T cell receptor beta chain sequence. Its specificity is not known. This sample is part of a study of T cells in localized non-small cell lung cancer. Study observations and caveats: Longer survival (overall) was linked to higher T cell density in blood. Adjacent lung had a median about 60 of the 100 largest tumor clones. Only one tumor region was sequenced, so heterogeneity remains possible.

Clones were read by immunoSEQ multiplex PCR, and TCRdb kept only the in-frame ones, dropping some. The table records tens of thousands of clones, around 90% of them present only once. The receptor was derived from a man aged 35 to 69 with stage I squamous cell lung carcinoma. The sequencing here drew on peripheral blood, taken before any cancer treatment.

The CDR3 protein is CASSQVDTEAFF. CDR3 coding DNA: TGTGCCAGCAGCCAGGTGGACACTGAAGCTTTCTTT. V is TRBV6-5 and J is TRBJ1-1; no clear D gene. The CDR3 contains 12 residues. Germline loops: CDR1 MNHEY, CDR2 SVGAGI. The V gene lost 6 bases and the J gene lost 3 bases, with 8 bases spanning the gap.